This TCR beta chain emerged from a study of T cell responses to AZD1222 COVID-19 vaccine. General observations from the study: The study found vaccine-associated CD4 TCRs spanning spike, dominant at 160-218 and 743-854. Spike-specific TCR breadth and depth went up after people got two AZD1222 doses. Researchers took repertoire samples only after the peak T cell response had come.

TCRdb's table, derived via immunoSEQ multiplex PCR, lists solely in-frame clones and lacks some. The table records roughly 84,000 clones, approximately 90% of them present only once. Note on this clone: Its antigen is undetermined.

The V end lost 1 base, the J end lost 1 base, and 11 bases lay between the germline ends. Looked up from germline, CDR1 is LNHDA and CDR2 is SQIVND (reference sequence). The CDR3 has 16 amino acids. Sequenced here: peripheral blood, sampled on day 0 of AZD1222 vaccination. The sequence was collected from an adult in good health. The chain couples TRBV19 to TRBJ1-3; D is unresolved. As DNA, the CDR3 is TGTGCCAGTAGTATAGGCCCAGGTTGGTCTGGAAACACCATATATTTT. This codes for CASSIGPGWSGNTIYF.